This is a list of T cell receptor beta chains from one sample in a study of T cells after yellow fever vaccination. TCRdb redid the calling of the 5' RACE reads with MiXCR, one entry per CDR3 protein. The table lists 90,000 to 130,000 distinct CDR3 sequences, 7.5% to 9.5% of them singletons, with approximately 24% in the top ten. The sample consisted of CD8+ T cells sorted from PBMCs, taken 45 days after the yellow fever booster vaccination. The source is a young man who received the YFV17D yellow fever vaccine. Each CDR3 is given without its conserved first and last residue. Each record gives: CDR3 length, J gene, V gene, CDR3 protein.

>11|TRBJ2-7|TRBV5-1
ASSEGKFYEQY
>13|TRBJ2-1|TRBV7-2
ASSFSGSSPNEQF
>13|TRBJ2-1|TRBV7-6
ASSFTLAGHNEQF
>13|TRBJ2-7|TRBV29-1
SVLTSSQPLYEQY
>9|TRBJ2-1|TRBV6-5
ASQRDTKQF
>12|TRBJ2-7|TRBV5-1
ASSLAGDSLEQY
>15|TRBJ1-5|TRBV15
ATSRDPAQSGNQPQH
>15|TRBJ2-1|TRBV29-1
SVEDRGVLAGYNEQF
>12|TRBJ2-1|TRBV6-5
ASRPEGVWNEQF
>12|TRBJ2-7|TRBV29-1
SVEDTGTMNEQY
>14|TRBJ2-7|TRBV6-2/TRBV6-3
ASSYSYQGALYEQY
>13|TRBJ2-7|TRBV7-9
ASSPTGSRPYEQY
>11|TRBJ2-7|TRBV6-2/TRBV6-3
ASSYALVYEQY
>12|TRBJ2-3|TRBV2
ASRRTGGTDTQY
>19|TRBJ2-1|TRBV11-1
ASSLISGVELISNSYNEQF
>16|TRBJ2-1|TRBV23-1
ASSQEDPREYFYNEQF
>13|TRBJ1-1|TRBV7-9
ASSLSGANVAEAF
>10|TRBJ2-7|TRBV7-9
ASQGLRHEQY
>10|TRBJ2-5|TRBV25-1
ASSDVSETQY